This T cell receptor beta chain was identified during a study of CD8+CD57+ T cells in acquired aplastic anemia. The CDR3 spans 15 residues. V lost 5 bases and J lost 0, with 13 bases in between. Germline CDR1 reads SEHNR; CDR2 reads FQNEAQ (reference sequence). Selection for sequencing was limited to patients who had shown CD8+CD57+ cell expansion by flow cytometry. This clonotype came up once. Possible read error: a much larger clone is one base away. The template for TCR beta VDJ and CDR3 sequence profiling was genomic DNA. In TCRdb, the reads were re-called with MiXCR into one record per CDR3 protein. The table lists approximately 470,000 distinct CDR3 sequences, around 30% of them singletons, with under 0.95% in the top ten.

V usage is TRBV7-9 and J usage is TRBJ1-2, with D maybe TRBD1 (5 bases). The receptor was isolated from a human donor with aplastic anemia. The sequenced sample consisted of sorted CD4+, CD8+, or CD8+CD57+ T cells (not recorded which) from PBMCs. CDR3 DNA sequence: TGTGCCAGCAGCGTCCCGACAGTGACTAACTATGGCTACACCTTC. This sequence encodes CASSVPTVTNYGYTF.